What follows are 26 T cell receptor beta chains derived from one specimen sequenced in a study of cytomegalovirus exposure and HLA in healthy donors. Primers included in the PCR were 60 Vbeta and 13 Jbeta primers. Assay: immunoSEQ multiplex PCR; the TCRdb copy retains only in-frame clones and omits some. The sample contains under 170,000 clones, about three fifths of which appear only once. Sequenced: PBMCs. All receptors derive from an older woman in good health and CMV-seropositive.

This CDR3 is CASSLARGRSTDTQYF. In nucleotides, the CDR3 is TGTGCCAGCAGCTTAGCGCGGGGGCGTAGCACAGATACGCAGTATTTT. The genes are TRBV7-9 and TRBJ2-3; tentative D call: TRBD2 (7 bases). V lost 0 bases, J lost 0 bases, and 10 bases lay in between. Per germline, CDR1 SEHNR and CDR2 FQNEAQ (reference sequence). This CDR3 has 16 residues.

This chain connects TRBV5-1 to TRBJ2-2; D call uncertain. Trimming pared 4 bases from V and 4 bases from J, leaving 11 bases between. CDR3 length equals 14 residues. The germline CDR1 and CDR2 sequences are SGHRS and YFSETQ. CDR3 DNA sequence: TGCGCCAGCAGCACAGTGGCCCTCACCGGGGAGCTGTTTTTT. It specifies CASSTVALTGELFF.

The gene calls are TRBV14 and TRBJ2-1; 10 bases fit TRBD2. Trimming took 4 bases from V and 10 from J; bases not matched to a gene: 7. The length of the CDR3 is 14 residues. From germline, CDR1 is SGHDN and CDR2 FVKESK. CDR3 residues: CASSPLSGRGEQFF. The CDR3 DNA is TGTGCCAGCAGCCCCCTAAGCGGGAGGGGAGAGCAGTTCTTC.

This clone was seen a handful of times. This chain links TRBV6-6 with TRBJ1-2, with TRBD1 matching 10 bases. The CDR3 covers 13 residues. Germline CDR1 reads MNHNY; CDR2 reads SVGAGI (reference sequence). V was clipped by 7 bases and J by 7 bases; unmatched bases: 6. The CDR3 here is CASTGDRGSGYTF. The CDR3 bases are TGTGCCAGCACCGGGGACAGGGGTAGTGGCTACACCTTC.

This chain links TRBV6-5 with TRBJ1-1, with unresolved D. V lost 3 bases to trimming and J lost 4 bases, with 9 bases between them. This CDR3 region has 13 residues. The germline CDR1 and CDR2 sequences are MNHEY and SVGAGI. CDR3 protein: CASSYMAGTEAFF. In DNA form, the CDR3 reads TGTGCCAGCAGTTATATGGCGGGCACTGAAGCTTTCTTT.

The rearrangement joins TRBV4-3 to TRBJ2-5, with 7 positions matching TRBD1. CDR3 size: 14 residues. Germline V CDR1 and CDR2: LGHNA, YSLEER. J was trimmed by 4 bases and V by 1 base; bases with no gene match: 3. The CDR3 is CASSQATGRETQYF. The CDR3 region has the DNA TGCGCCAGCAGCCAAGCGACAGGGCGAGAGACCCAGTACTTC.

V gene TRBV7-8 combines with J gene TRBJ2-7; 7 bases agree with TRBD2. CDR1 SGHVS and CDR2 FQNEAQ come from the germline V gene. This CDR3 is 14 amino acids long. Trimming cost V 0 bases and J 3 bases; bases outside gene matches: 2. The CDR3, as DNA: TGTGCCAGCAGCTTAGCGCGCGGGAGCTACGAGCAGTACTTC. Amino acids: CASSLARGSYEQYF.

The chain employs TRBV20-1 and TRBJ2-1; tentative D call: TRBD2 (5 bases). V was cut by 5 bases and J by 5 bases, with 7 bases left in between. Looked up from germline, CDR1 is DFQATT and CDR2 is SNEGSKA (reference sequence). CDR3 length equals 11 residues. CDR3 sequence (DNA): TGCAGTGCTCAGGAGGACAATGAGCAGTTCTTC. Encoded protein: CSAQEDNEQFF.

The chain couples TRBV4-2 to TRBJ1-5, with D tentatively TRBD1 (6 bases). Germline lookup yields CDR1 LGHNA and CDR2 YNFKEQ. CDR3 length: 17 residues. Trimming removed 1 base at V and 0 bases at J, with 13 bases between. CDR3 sequence: CASSQGTDSYSNQPQHF. CDR3 DNA: TGTGCCAGCAGCCAAGGAACGGACAGCTATAGCAATCAGCCCCAGCATTTT.

The V gene is TRBV9, the J gene TRBJ1-1, with D possibly matching TRBD1 (5 bases). The V and J ends lost 4 bases and 0 bases respectively, with 10 bases between them. The CDR3 is made up of 14 amino acids. The germline CDR1 and CDR2 sequences are SGDLS and YYNGEE. The CDR3: CASSPGHLNTEAFF. For the CDR3, the DNA is TGTGCCAGCAGCCCAGGACACCTGAACACTGAAGCTTTCTTT.

In its sample, this clone was seen once. The gene calls are TRBV10-3 and TRBJ1-5; D remains ambiguous. Germline V gene data show CDR1 as ENHRY and CDR2 as SYGVKD. Trimming pared 2 bases from V and 4 bases from J, leaving 9 bases between. The CDR3 is 14 residues long. CDR3: CAISEGWSNQPQHF. The CDR3 region has the DNA TGTGCCATCAGTGAGGGTTGGAGTAATCAGCCCCAGCATTTT.

The chain joins TRBV5-1 to TRBJ2-1; the match to TRBD1 covers 7 bases. This CDR3 region has 16 residues. The germline gives CDR1 SGHRS, CDR2 YFSETQ. V lost 4 bases and J lost 0; bases outside the gene matches: 7. CDR3 loop: CASSNPGQSSYNEQFF. CDR3 in DNA: TGCGCCAGCAGCAACCCGGGACAGAGCTCCTACAATGAGCAGTTCTTC.

CDR3 DNA: TGTGCCAGCAGCTTGGTACCAGGGGATCAGCCCCAGCATTTT. Translating it yields CASSLVPGDQPQHF. The chain couples TRBV5-5 to TRBJ1-5; possibly TRBD1 for D (6 bases). The germline CDR1 and CDR2 sequences are SGHKS and YYEKEE (reference sequence). Trimming took 0 bases from V and 5 from J, leaving 9 bases between them. The CDR3 has 14 amino acids.

The chain carries TRBV6-1 and TRBJ2-5; D is ambiguous. TRBJ2-7 matches the DNA end more closely, so the J call is doubtful. The CDR3 loop spans 13 amino acids. Germline values: CDR1 MNHNS, CDR2 SASEGT. This chain's CDR3 is CASRWVSPYEQYF. DNA for the CDR3: TGTGCCAGCAGGTGGGTTAGCCCCTACGAGCAGTACTTC.

The rearrangement links TRBV19 to TRBJ2-5; a possible D gene is TRBD2 (6 bases). In germline, CDR1 is LNHDA, CDR2 SQIVND (reference sequence). The CDR3 runs to 14 residues. V was clipped by 7 bases and J by 4 bases, with 16 bases between them. This CDR3 is CASTSSGVGETQYF. The CDR3 DNA sequence: TGTGCCAGTACGTCGTCGGGGGTAGGAGAGACCCAGTACTTC.

The V gene is TRBV4-2, the J gene TRBJ1-3; no definite D call. This CDR3 region has 16 residues. CDR1 and CDR2 from the germline V gene are LGHNA and YNFKEQ. Deletions cut 1 base from V and 0 bases from J, with 10 bases between. The CDR3 reads CASSQAGGSSGNTIYF. CDR3 nucleotide sequence: TGTGCCAGCAGCCAAGCTGGTGGCAGCTCTGGAAACACCATATATTTT.

The J gene is TRBJ2-7, the V gene TRBV4-3; 8 nucleotides align to TRBD2. With V trimmed by 4 bases and J by 2 bases, 10 bases remained unmatched. CDR1 is LGHNA, CDR2 YSLEER, per germline. This CDR3 spans 16 amino acids. For the CDR3, the DNA is TGCGCCAGCAGCCCCGGTCGTAGCGGGATCCCCTACGAGCAGTACTTC. It codes for CASSPGRSGIPYEQYF.

This chain connects TRBV2 to TRBJ1-5, with 7 positions matching TRBD1. Germline assignment: CDR1 SNHLY and CDR2 FYNNEI. V was pared by 7 bases and J by 0 bases, with 15 bases of the junction left unmatched. The CDR3 has 18 residues. CDR3 region: CASNNIGQARPSNQPQHF. As DNA, the CDR3 is TGTGCCAGCAACAACATCGGACAGGCCCGTCCTAGCAATCAGCCCCAGCATTTT. The whole variable domain, remainder taken from reference TRBV2 and TRBJ1-5, is EPEVTQTPSHQVTQMGQEVILRCVPISNHLYFYWYRQILGQKVEFLVSFYNNEISEKSEIFDDQFSVERPDGSNFTLKIRSTKLEDSAMYFCASNNIGQARPSNQPQHFGDGTRLSIL.

Turning to this clone: Distinct nucleotide sequences in the sample also encode this CDR3. The chain is built from TRBV5-1 and TRBJ2-7; D gene unclear. The length of the CDR3 is 13 residues. Per the germline V gene, CDR1 is SGHRS and CDR2 is YFSETQ. Trimming left V 0 bases short and J 3 bases short, with 7 bases between. The CDR3 nucleotides read TGCGCCAGCAGCTTGGGGCTTGTCTACGAGCAGTACTTC. Its protein is CASSLGLVYEQYF.

The rearrangement uses TRBV7-3 and TRBJ2-7, with 7 positions matching TRBD2. Germline CDR1 is SGHTA and CDR2 is FQGTGA. The CDR3 has 15 amino acids. V lost 2 bases and J lost 7; bases outside the gene matches: 11. The CDR3 DNA is TGTGCCAGCAGCTTAGGTGGCGGGAGCCCTGGGGAGCAGTACTTC. This sequence encodes CASSLGGGSPGEQYF. The variable domain in full, with the rest retrieved from reference TRBV7-3 and TRBJ2-7, is GAGVSQTPSNKVTEKGKYVELRCDPISGHTALYWYRQSLGQGPEFLIYFQGTGAADDSGLPNDRFFAVRPEGSVSTLKIQRTERGDSAVYLCASSLGGGSPGEQYFGPGTRLTVT.

The V gene is TRBV6-6, the J gene TRBJ1-5; 8 bases line up with TRBD1. Germline trimming cut 6 bases from V and 5 bases from J; bases unmatched to any gene: 9. CDR1 is MNHNY, CDR2 SVGAGI, per germline (reference sequence). The CDR3 runs to 15 residues. Written as DNA, the CDR3 is TGTGCCAGCAGGCGTGGACAGGGTCGGGATCAGCCCCAGCATTTT. This gives the protein CASRRGQGRDQPQHF.

This clone has more than one count but fewer than ten. The V gene is TRBV28, the J gene TRBJ2-2; D uncertain. The germline CDR1 and CDR2 sequences are MDHEN and SYDVKM. The CDR3 extends over 14 amino acids. Trimming cost V 2 bases and J 4 bases, with 8 bases left between them. The CDR3 coding sequence is TGTGCCAGCAGTTTAAGCGCTATCACCGGGGAGCTGTTTTTT. Translating gives CASSLSAITGELFF.

V gene TRBV2 combines with J gene TRBJ1-2; tentative D call: TRBD1 (6 bases). This CDR3 comprises 15 residues. V lost 4 bases to trimming and J lost 5 bases, with 17 bases between them. In germline, CDR1 is SNHLY, CDR2 FYNNEI. In DNA, the CDR3 is TGTGCCAGCAGTGGGGAACCACAGGGCCTTTATGGCTACACCTTC. Translating gives CASSGEPQGLYGYTF.

This rearrangement joins TRBV30 to TRBJ2-1, with D perhaps matching TRBD1 (7 bases). From germline, CDR1 is GTSNPN and CDR2 SVGIG (reference sequence). V lost 0 bases, J lost 1 base, and 16 bases lay in between. This CDR3 has 17 amino acids. CDR3 region: CAWSVVRQGLSYNEQFF. DNA of the CDR3: TGTGCCTGGAGTGTTGTTAGACAGGGACTTTCCTACAATGAGCAGTTCTTC.

This clone was seen only a few times. The rearrangement joins TRBV7-8 to TRBJ2-5; 14 bases are shared with TRBD2. Germline V gives CDR1 SGHVS, CDR2 FQNEAQ. With V trimmed by 5 bases and J by 6 bases, 5 bases remained unmatched. The CDR3 runs 15 residues. The CDR3 DNA reads as TGTGCCAGCAGCGACCGACTAGCGGGAGGGAAGACCCAGTACTTC. It specifies CASSDRLAGGKTQYF.

The genes are TRBV28 and TRBJ2-1, with D perhaps matching TRBD2 (6 bases). Germline lookup yields CDR1 MDHEN and CDR2 SYDVKM. This CDR3 has 13 residues. Trimming pared 4 bases from V and 4 bases from J, leaving 8 bases between. The CDR3 loop reads CASSWGEYNEQFF. CDR3 coding DNA: TGTGCCAGCAGTTGGGGGGAATACAATGAGCAGTTCTTC.